The 15 T cell receptor beta chains presented below share a single source sample, sequenced in a study of Ad26.COV2.S vaccination and SARS-CoV-2 variants. The treatment: about 20 received Ad26.COV2.S at low or high dose, single or two shots; about 5 received placebo; per-sample allocation not given. Sampling took place 63 days after the first vaccine or placebo injection. TCRdb's table, derived via immunoSEQ multiplex PCR, lists solely in-frame clones and lacks some. The sample yields some 340,000 clones, approximately 80% seen once. The starting material was peripheral blood, obtained in a trial of Ad26.COV2.S vaccine versus placebo. The origin of the receptors is a person aged 18 to 59 who received the Ad26.COV2.S COVID-19 vaccine or a placebo.

This chain connects TRBV29-1 to TRBJ2-7, with TRBD2 as a possible D gene (5 bases). V lost 0 bases and J lost 7, with 13 bases in between. CDR1 and CDR2 from the germline V gene are SQVTM and ANQGSEA. The CDR3 runs to 13 residues. The CDR3 DNA sequence: TGCAGCGTTGAAGATTGGGCCGAGGGAGAGCAGTACTTC. It specifies CSVEDWAEGEQYF.

This chain connects TRBV3-1 (or the pseudogene TRBV3-2) to TRBJ1-1, with 7 nucleotides matching TRBD1. Germline V gene sequence: CDR1 LGHDT, CDR2 YNNKEL (reference sequence). The V segment lost 4 bases and the J segment 5 bases; nucleotides outside the gene matches: 10. The CDR3 contains 15 residues. The CDR3 bases are TGTGCCAGCAGCCGCTCGACAGGGCGAACGACTGAAGCTTTCTTT. Residues: CASSRSTGRTTEAFF.

The chain uses TRBV28 and TRBJ2-7; D possibly uses TRBD1 or TRBD2 (5 bases each). The V and J ends lost 8 bases and 5 bases respectively, with 10 bases between them. CDR1 MDHEN and CDR2 SYDVKM come from the germline V gene. The CDR3 spans 11 residues. CDR3 protein: CASREGHEQYF. Written as DNA, the CDR3 is TGTGCCAGCCGTGAGGGGCACGAGCAGTACTTC.

This clone was recorded once. The J gene is TRBJ1-2, the V gene TRBV4-1; possibly TRBD1 for D (5 bases). CDR3 length equals 13 residues. V was trimmed by 3 bases and J by 3 bases, leaving 8 bases between them. Germline loops: CDR1 MGHRA, CDR2 YSYEKL. The CDR3 loop reads CASSQQGDYGYTF. As DNA, the CDR3 is TGCGCCAGCAGCCAGCAGGGAGACTATGGCTACACCTTC.

The gene calls are TRBV6-5 and TRBJ1-1; D not certain. The germline CDR1 and CDR2 sequences are MNHEY and SVGAGI. Trimming stripped 5 bases from V and 1 base from J, with 11 bases between. This CDR3 comprises 14 residues. DNA of the CDR3: TGTGCCAGCAGTACGCCTGCCCCGAACACTGAAGCTTTCTTT. Translated: CASSTPAPNTEAFF.

The chain couples TRBV11-2 to TRBJ1-2, with a weak D call TRBD1 (6 bases). Trimming left V 7 bases short and J 8 bases short, with 17 bases between. The CDR3 consists of 13 residues. Germline lookup yields CDR1 SGHAT and CDR2 FQNNGV. The CDR3 protein is CASNPGGGTGYTF. For the CDR3, the DNA is TGTGCCAGCAACCCTGGGGGCGGGACCGGCTACACCTTC.

This clone turned up a few times. The chain links TRBV30 to TRBJ1-2; possible D gene TRBD1, 5 bases. V shed 4 bases and J shed 0 bases, with 9 bases lying between them. The germline V gene encodes CDR1 GTSNPN and CDR2 SVGIG (reference sequence). The CDR3 is made up of 13 amino acids. This CDR3 is CAWNGAPNYGYTF. The CDR3 nucleotides read TGTGCCTGGAATGGGGCACCTAACTATGGCTACACCTTC.

The chain recombines TRBV5-1 with TRBJ2-1; TRBD2 is a possible D gene (7 bases). The V end lost 2 bases, the J end lost 6 bases, and 15 bases lay between the germline ends. Germline CDR1 and CDR2: SGHRS and YFSETQ. The CDR3 runs 15 residues. The CDR3 bases are TGCGCCAGCAGCTTTGAGGGGGGGGCCCTCAATGAGCAGTTCTTC. Translated: CASSFEGGALNEQFF. The entire variable domain, with the rest obtained from reference TRBV5-1 and TRBJ2-1, is as follows: KAGVTQTPRYLIKTRGQQVTLSCSPISGHRSVSWYQQTPGQGLQFLFEYFSETQRNKGNFPGRFSGRQFSNSRSEMNVSTLELGDSALYLCASSFEGGALNEQFFGPGTRLTVL.

The V and J genes are TRBV27 and TRBJ2-1; 15 positions match TRBD2. The V and J ends lost 2 bases and 2 bases, in that order; junction bases with no gene match: 1. This CDR3 has 17 residues. From germline, CDR1 is MNHEY and CDR2 SMNVEV (reference sequence). The CDR3 loop is CASSLGLAGGPYNEQFF. The CDR3 DNA sequence: TGTGCCAGCAGTTTAGGACTAGCGGGGGGGCCCTACAATGAGCAGTTCTTC.

A single count supports this clone. J is TRBJ2-3 and V is TRBV7-9; 7 bases are a match to TRBD2. The ends lost 6 bases at V and 3 bases at J; junction bases unmatched: 12. The germline V gene has CDR1 SEHNR and CDR2 FQNEAQ (reference sequence). The CDR3 covers 16 residues. The CDR3 DNA reads TGTGCCAGCAGACCTTCTAGCGGTTATATGACAGATACGCAGTATTTT. This encodes CASRPSSGYMTDTQYF.

This chain connects TRBV3-1 (or the pseudogene TRBV3-2) to TRBJ2-5; 9 bases line up with TRBD2. Germline V lookup: CDR1 LGHDT, CDR2 YNNKEL (reference sequence). There are 16 residues in the CDR3. V was pared by 1 base and J by 5 bases, with 8 bases of the junction left unmatched. The DNA of the CDR3 is TGTGCCAGCAGCCAAGTGTGGCGGGGGGGCCTGGAGACCCAGTACTTC. Residues: CASSQVWRGGLETQYF.

This chain connects TRBV9 to TRBJ2-1; TRBD1 matches at 9 bases. Germline CDR1 SGDLS, CDR2 YYNGEE. Trimming at V came to 4 bases and at J to 5 bases, leaving 4 bases not matched to a gene. The CDR3 has 14 amino acids. CDR3 amino acids: CASSQGQGNNEQFF. CDR3 sequence (DNA): TGTGCCAGCAGCCAGGGACAGGGCAACAATGAGCAGTTCTTC.

As regards this clone: This sample includes further DNA sequences coding for the same CDR3. The chain combines TRBV5-1 with TRBJ2-3; D unresolved. V dropped 2 bases and J dropped 6 bases, with 7 bases sitting between them. The germline V gene has CDR1 SGHRS and CDR2 YFSETQ. The CDR3 has 12 residues. CDR3 DNA: TGCGCCAGCAGCTTTGGGCCCGATACGCAGTATTTT. Translated: CASSFGPDTQYF.

V usage is TRBV24-1 and J usage is TRBJ2-1, with D tentatively TRBD2 (5 bases). The CDR3 is 15 residues long. Between the trimmed V and J ends, which lost 3 bases and 6 bases, there was a span of 14 bases. Germline V lookup: CDR1 KGHDR, CDR2 SFDVKD. CDR3 sequence: CATSDPDGRGNEQFF. CDR3 DNA sequence: TGTGCCACCAGTGATCCGGACGGTCGGGGCAATGAGCAGTTCTTC.

V gene TRBV1 combines with J gene TRBJ2-3; the tabulated D call, TRBD1, remains unverified against the DNA. TRBV1 represents a pseudogene. The CDR3 totals 20 residues. The CDR3 sequence is CTSSTGTGGCNVQGTDTQYF. Here the CDR3 DNA reads TGCACCAGCAGTACCGGGACAGGGGGCTGTAACGTGCAGGGCACAGATACGCAGTATTTT.